This TCR beta chain was identified during a study of blood T cell repertoires in COVID-19. Study as a whole: The origin of the acute and convalescent COVID-19 samples was the United States, Italy and Spain.

This CDR3 is built from 15 residues. Germline V lookup: CDR1 LGHDT, CDR2 YNNKEL (reference sequence). After removal of 0 bases from V and 7 bases from J, the junction contained 5 bases not matched to a gene. In the authors' methods: It was from reference gene primer amplification that nucleated cell counts were estimated. Produced via immunoSEQ multiplex PCR; TCRdb's table is partial and in-frame only. The V and J calls and the clone size are those of that table, but D and trimming were determined from the DNA. Seen here are hundreds of thousands of clones, roughly 90% observed once, and the top ten hold roughly 2%.

V is TRBV3-1 (or the pseudogene TRBV3-2) and J is TRBJ1-4; 7 nucleotides match TRBD1. The clonotype was recovered from a woman aged 50 to 60 who had recovered from COVID-19. Sequencing was performed on peripheral blood. CDR3 in amino acids: CASSQDDRATEKLFF. DNA for the CDR3: TGTGCCAGCAGCCAAGACGACAGGGCAACTGAAAAACTGTTTTTT.